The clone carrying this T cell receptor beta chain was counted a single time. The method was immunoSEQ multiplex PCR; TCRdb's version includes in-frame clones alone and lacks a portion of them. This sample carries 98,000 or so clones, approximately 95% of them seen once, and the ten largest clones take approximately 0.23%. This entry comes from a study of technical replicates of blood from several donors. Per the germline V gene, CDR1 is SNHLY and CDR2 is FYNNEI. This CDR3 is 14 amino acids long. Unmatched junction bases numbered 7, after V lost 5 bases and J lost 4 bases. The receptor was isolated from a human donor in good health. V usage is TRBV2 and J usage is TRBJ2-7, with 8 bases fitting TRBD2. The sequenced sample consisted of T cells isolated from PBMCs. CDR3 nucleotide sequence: TGTGCCAGCAGTCTGACGGGAGGGCCATACGAGCAGTACTTC. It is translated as CASSLTGGPYEQYF.